This T cell receptor beta chain was observed in a study of blood T cells in healthy people across ages. Study conclusions and caveats: Naive CD4+ cell counts and diversity both ran higher in long-lived than in aged donors.

V lost 6 bases to trimming and J lost 4 bases; unmatched junction nucleotides: 6. Germline loops: CDR1 SNHLY, CDR2 FYNNEI. The CDR3 runs to 15 residues. Details on this clonotype: Its antigen remains unknown.

A sample-barcoded 5' primer and a J-beta primer mix were used in a second PCR of roughly 7 to 11 cycles. TCRdb reprocessed the 5' RACE reads via MiXCR and lists one record per CDR3 protein. The sample yields 1.5 million to 2 million distinct CDR3 sequences, 28% seen once. The TCR was taken from a woman in her twenties or thirties in good health. The gene calls are TRBV2 and TRBJ2-2; TRBD1 aligns across 9 bases. Sequencing was carried out using blood. CDR3: CASSARTGVTGELFF. In nucleotides, the CDR3 is TGTGCCAGCAGCGCGAGGACAGGGGTCACCGGGGAGCTGTTTTTT.